The 12 T cell receptor beta chains reported below all come from one sample, sequenced in a study of post-analysis software for immune sequencing data. Their specific antigens are unknown. Carried by the TCR beta cDNA libraries were unique molecular identifiers. TCRdb reprocessed the PCR reads with MiXCR, giving one entry per CDR3 protein. The table shows 600,000 to 750,000 distinct CDR3 sequences, with 55% to 60% occurring only once. Broader study findings: Comparison of patients with controls showed five TRBV segments more frequent in patients, TRBV5-6, TRBV5-1 and TRBV20-1 among them.

Sequencing was done on a sample of blood. The receptors were gathered from a girl aged 2-10 years with multiple sclerosis.

V and J are TRBV12-3 or TRBV12-4 and TRBJ1-2; no clear D. There are 14 residues in the CDR3. Trimming left V 7 bases short and J 2 bases short, with 14 bases between. CDR3 loop: CASTPGLGNYGYTF. CDR3 nucleotides: TGTGCCAGCACTCCCGGACTGGGGAACTATGGCTACACCTTC.

The genes are TRBV4-3 and TRBJ1-4; D ambiguous. In germline, CDR1 is LGHNA, CDR2 YSLEER. Trimming removed 1 base from V and 6 bases from J, with 12 bases in between. The CDR3 loop spans 15 amino acids. DNA of the CDR3: TGCGCCAGCAGCCAAGGGGCAGACCCTCATGAAAAACTGTTTTTT. This gives the protein CASSQGADPHEKLFF.

Remarks on this clonotype: Mismatch with germline at one junction end may stem from a read error. For the CDR3, the DNA is TGTGCCAGCAGCTTAGTTAGCGGGGGACGCACAGATACACAGTATTTT. As protein: CASSLVSGGRTDTQYF. This chain connects TRBV7-2 to TRBJ2-3; 9 bases agree with TRBD2. CDR3 length: 16 residues. From germline, CDR1 is SGHTA and CDR2 FQGNSA.

The V and J genes are TRBV7-3 and TRBJ2-3, with D possibly matching TRBD2 (5 bases). The length of the CDR3 is 15 residues. V was pared by 2 bases and J by 4 bases, with 13 bases between. The germline gives CDR1 SGHTA, CDR2 FQGTGA. CDR3 DNA: TGTGCCAGCAGCTTATCTCCGGGATCAGCAGATACGCAGTATTTT. Translation: CASSLSPGSADTQYF.

A few counts support this clonotype. This rearrangement joins TRBV6-5 to TRBJ2-1; 7 bases are a match to TRBD1. Germline V gene lookup returns CDR1 MNHEY and CDR2 SVGAGI. The CDR3 contains 13 residues. Germline trimming cut 5 bases from V and 9 bases from J; bases unmatched to any gene: 7. In nucleotides, the CDR3 is TGTGCCAGCAGTCTGACAGGGCCGGGTGAGCAGTTCTTC. Residues: CASSLTGPGEQFF.

This clonotype has a handful of counts. V and J are TRBV20-1 and TRBJ2-3; D could derive from TRBD1 or TRBD2 (5 bases each). The germline V and J ends were trimmed by 3 bases and 8 bases, with 15 bases remaining between them. Germline assignment: CDR1 DFQATT and CDR2 SNEGSKA (reference sequence). The CDR3 totals 13 residues. The CDR3 loop reads CSARGPTTGTQYF. For the CDR3, the DNA is TGCAGTGCTAGGGGACCCACGACCGGTACGCAGTATTTT.

A few counts support this clonotype. This chain connects TRBV6-1 to TRBJ1-2, with a possible D match to TRBD1 (5 bases). V gave up 6 bases and J gave up 6 bases, with 11 bases separating them. CDR3 length: 12 amino acids. The germline V gene has CDR1 MNHNS and CDR2 SASEGT. CDR3 nucleotide sequence: TGTGCCAGCAGGACAGAGGGTAATGGCTACACCTTC. Amino acids: CASRTEGNGYTF.

This clonotype has a handful of counts. V usage is TRBV5-1 and J usage is TRBJ2-5; 7 positions match TRBD2. The CDR3 totals 15 residues. Per the germline V gene, CDR1 is SGHRS and CDR2 is YFSETQ. The V gene end was trimmed by 0 bases and the J gene end by 4 bases; junction bases not matched to a gene: 6. CDR3 coding DNA: TGCGCCAGCAGCTTGGAGCCCAAGCGGGGAGAGACCCAGTACTTC. It is translated as CASSLEPKRGETQYF.

The chain uses TRBV6-1 and TRBJ2-7; 7 bases align to TRBD1. Trimming took 11 bases from V and 8 from J; bases not matched to a gene: 9. The CDR3 has 11 amino acids. CDR1 is MNHNS and CDR2 is SASEGT in the germline V gene. The CDR3 bases are TGTGCCGCTACAGGGGTGAGGAAGCAGTACTTC. Its translation is CAATGVRKQYF.

The genes are TRBV4-1 and TRBJ2-3; 12 positions agree with TRBD2. The CDR3 has 17 residues. In germline, CDR1 is MGHRA, CDR2 YSYEKL. With 0 bases clipped from V and 2 bases from J, the junction kept 3 bases outside the gene matches. As DNA, the CDR3 is TGCGCCAGCAGCCAAGAACGGACTAGCGGGGACACAGATACGCAGTATTTT. It is translated as CASSQERTSGDTDTQYF.

This chain connects TRBV10-3 to TRBJ2-1, with TRBD1 matching 7 bases. Germline V gives CDR1 ENHRY, CDR2 SYGVKD. CDR3 length equals 16 residues. After removal of 0 bases from V and 2 bases from J, the junction contained 4 bases not matched to a gene. The CDR3 spells CAISESKGAPYNEQFF. The CDR3 bases are TGTGCCATCAGTGAGTCGAAGGGGGCCCCCTACAATGAGCAGTTCTTC.

This clonotype came up a few times. The V and J genes are TRBV20-1 and TRBJ1-1; 9 nucleotides agree with TRBD1. The V segment lost 1 base and the J segment 7 bases; nucleotides outside the gene matches: 13. Germline assignment: CDR1 DFQATT and CDR2 SNEGSKA (reference sequence). The CDR3 is 16 amino acids. The CDR3 sequence: CSARGSGTGTWVEAFF. The CDR3 bases are TGCAGTGCTAGAGGATCCGGGACAGGGACGTGGGTTGAAGCTTTCTTT.